These T cell receptor beta chains were read from a single sample in a study of cytomegalovirus exposure and HLA in healthy donors. Assay used: immunoSEQ multiplex PCR; TCRdb lists only in-frame clones, some missing. This table holds 69,000 or so clones, about 74% found once. The specimen sequenced was PBMCs. The source is a woman aged 55-69 years in good health and CMV-seropositive. The CDR3 runs from the conserved cysteine through the conserved F or W. Fields, in order: clone size, V gene, D gene, J gene, CDR3 protein, CDR3 DNA. The D gene is left open where the match is weak. Clone sizes are given selectively: once, few, many, or a class where the clone is expanded.

-	TRBV11-3	TRBD1	TRBJ2-1	CASSLGPRGRSYNEQFF	TGTGCCAGCAGCTTGGGACCCAGGGGGCGTTCCTACAATGAGCAGTTCTTC
-	TRBV7-9	TRBD1	TRBJ1-2	CASRQQGAVVGGYTF	TGTGCCAGCAGACAACAGGGGGCAGTGGTGGGCGGCTACACCTTC
-	TRBV6-5	-	TRBJ1-2	CASSSAVGQVGYTF	TGTGCCAGCAGTTCGGCAGTGGGACAAGTTGGCTACACCTTC
-	TRBV5-3	-	TRBJ1-2	CARRWKGTCYGYTF	TGTGCCAGAAGGTGGAAGGGGACATGCTATGGCTACACCTTC
-	TRBV9	TRBD1	TRBJ2-2	CASSVAQGAYTGELFF	TGTGCCAGCAGCGTAGCACAGGGGGCCTACACCGGGGAGCTGTTTTTT
-	TRBV14	-	TRBJ1-3	CASSQDSTGGNTIYF	TGTGCCAGCAGCCAAGATTCGACGGGGGGAAACACCATATATTTT
-	TRBV6-5	TRBD1	TRBJ2-1	CASSLGQLSGEQFF	TGTGCCAGCAGTCTGGGACAGCTTTCTGGTGAGCAGTTCTTC
-	TRBV6-5	-	TRBJ1-4	CASSYSRTTNEKLFF	TGTGCCAGCAGTTACTCGCGGACAACTAATGAAAAACTGTTTTTT
few	TRBV11-2	-	TRBJ1-4	CASSQQGGELFF	TGTGCCAGCAGCCAACAGGGAGGGGAACTGTTTTTT
-	TRBV2	-	TRBJ2-7	CASSVQSGVSYEQYF	TGTGCCAGCAGTGTCCAGTCGGGGGTCTCCTACGAGCAGTACTTC
-	TRBV6-1	TRBD2	TRBJ2-1	CASVNGGGAYNEQFF	TGTGCCAGCGTAAATGGCGGGGGGGCCTACAATGAGCAGTTCTTC
-	TRBV19	-	TRBJ1-1	CASSVGQTNTEAFF	TGTGCCAGTAGCGTGGGGCAAACGAACACTGAAGCTTTCTTT
-	TRBV7-7	-	TRBJ2-1	CASSLDTYNEQFF	TGTGCTAGCAGCTTAGACACCTACAATGAGCAGTTCTTC
-	TRBV14	-	TRBJ1-1	CASSQDRVGKAFF	TGTGCCAGCAGCCAAGACAGGGTCGGAAAAGCTTTCTTT
-	TRBV5-6	TRBD1	TRBJ1-1	CASSSDRGSMNTEAFF	TGTGCCAGCAGCTCTGACAGGGGGTCCATGAACACTGAAGCTTTCTTT
-	TRBV29-1	-	TRBJ1-3	CSGTRGSGNTIYF	TGCAGCGGCACGCGGGGGTCTGGAAACACCATATATTTT
-	TRBV5-1	-	TRBJ2-6	CASSSTESGANVLTF	TGCGCCAGCAGCTCAACAGAGTCTGGGGCCAACGTCCTGACTTTC
-	TRBV6-5	-	TRBJ2-1	CASSYSSDSYNEQFF	TGTGCCAGCAGTTACTCTAGCGACTCCTACAATGAGCAGTTCTTC
few	TRBV6-1	-	TRBJ1-5	CASNRALNQPQHF	TGTGCCAGCAACAGGGCCCTGAATCAGCCCCAGCATTTT
once	TRBV7-9	-	TRBJ1-2	CASSSYGVANYGYTF	TGTGCCAGCAGCTCCTACGGGGTGGCTAACTATGGCTACACCTTC
many	TRBV18	-	TRBJ1-5	CASSPRRDYSNQPQHF	TGTGCCAGCTCACCACGGAGGGATTATAGCAATCAGCCCCAGCATTTT
few	TRBV6-1	-	TRBJ1-1	CASSPRGKRSPEAFF	TGTGCCAGCAGTCCCAGAGGAAAGCGGAGTCCTGAAGCTTTCTTT
few	TRBV29-1	TRBD2	TRBJ2-1	CSVPSFGLAGANEQFF	TGCAGCGTTCCCTCCTTTGGGCTAGCGGGAGCCAATGAGCAGTTCTTC
once	TRBV9	TRBD2	TRBJ2-1	CASSDNSGGTSYNEQFF	TGTGCCAGCAGCGACAATAGCGGGGGCACTTCCTACAATGAGCAGTTCTTC
-	TRBV6-1	TRBD1	TRBJ1-5	CASGTRGDQPQHF	TGTGCCAGCGGTACCAGGGGGGATCAGCCCCAGCATTTT
-	TRBV19	TRBD2	TRBJ2-5	CASSMMRGQETQYF	TGTGCCAGTAGTATGATGCGGGGGCAAGAGACCCAGTACTTC
-	TRBV2	TRBD2	TRBJ2-1	CASIALAEWHEQFF	TGTGCCAGCATCGCACTAGCGGAATGGCATGAGCAGTTCTTC
few	TRBV10-2	-	TRBJ1-6	CASSESTGSNSPLHF	TGCGCCAGCAGTGAGTCTACAGGGTCTAATTCACCCCTCCACTTT
-	TRBV5-1	-	TRBJ2-5	CASSTGLPETQYF	TGCGCCAGCAGCACAGGGTTGCCAGAGACCCAGTACTTC
few	TRBV5-1	-	TRBJ1-4	CASSLDRGATEKLFF	TGCGCCAGCAGCTTGGACCGGGGGGCAACTGAAAAACTGTTTTTT
-	TRBV30	-	TRBJ1-5	CAWSVGDSNQPQHF	TGTGCCTGGAGTGTAGGAGATAGCAATCAGCCCCAGCATTTT
few	TRBV19	TRBD2	TRBJ2-1	CASSIGLAPKYNEQFF	TGTGCCAGTAGTATTGGACTAGCGCCAAAGTACAATGAGCAGTTCTTC
-	TRBV30	-	TRBJ1-1	CAWRSAGFTEAFF	TGTGCCTGGAGGTCGGCAGGGTTCACTGAAGCTTTCTTT
-	TRBV7-2	TRBD2	TRBJ2-1	CASSDGLAGGNEQFF	TGTGCCAGCAGCGACGGACTAGCGGGAGGCAATGAGCAGTTCTTC
-	TRBV4-1	-	TRBJ2-2	CASSQVSGSGELFF	TGCGCCAGCAGCCAAGTTTCAGGATCCGGGGAGCTGTTTTTT
once	TRBV10-3	-	TRBJ1-3	CAISESTHGNTIYF	TGTGCCATCAGTGAGTCGACACATGGGAACACCATATATTTT
-	TRBV2	-	TRBJ1-6	CASSGQSVNSPLHF	TGTGCCAGCAGTGGACAGTCGGTAAATTCACCCCTCCACTTT
-	TRBV6-1	TRBD2	TRBJ2-2	CASRLGLAGTGELFF	TGTGCCAGCAGACTTGGCCTAGCGGGCACCGGGGAGCTGTTTTTT
-	TRBV9	TRBD1	TRBJ1-2	CASSQRTGANYGYTF	TGTGCCAGCAGCCAACGGACAGGAGCTAACTATGGCTACACCTTC
-	TRBV4-2	-	TRBJ1-1	CASSQETRADTEAFF	TGTGCCAGCAGCCAAGAAACGAGGGCGGACACTGAAGCTTTCTTT
few	TRBV11-3	TRBD2	TRBJ2-7	CASSTTSEGNEQYF	TGTGCCAGCAGTACGACTAGCGAAGGCAACGAGCAGTACTTC
-	TRBV10-3	TRBD2	TRBJ2-5	CAIRSPGGGQETQYF	TGTGCCATCAGATCGCCGGGGGGAGGTCAAGAGACCCAGTACTTC
-	TRBV28	TRBD1	TRBJ1-6	CASRPGQGAFGNSPLHF	TGTGCCAGCAGACCGGGACAGGGGGCTTTCGGGAATTCACCCCTCCACTTT
-	TRBV5-1	TRBD2	TRBJ2-1	CASMTGGGSYNEQFF	TGCGCCAGCATGACCGGGGGGGGCTCCTACAATGAGCAGTTCTTC
once	TRBV6-1	-	TRBJ1-6	CASRTDGINSPLHF	TGTGCCAGCAGAACGGACGGGATTAATTCACCCCTCCACTTT
-	TRBV29-1	-	TRBJ1-2	CSVIGLYGYTF	TGCAGCGTTATCGGTCTCTATGGCTACACCTTC
-	TRBV6-1	TRBD1	TRBJ1-4	CASSAPGGKLFF	TGTGCCAGCAGTGCCCCAGGGGGAAAACTGTTTTTT
once	TRBV6-1	-	TRBJ1-2	CASSMTVDYGYTF	TGTGCCAGCAGTATGACAGTAGACTATGGCTACACCTTC
-	TRBV6-5	-	TRBJ2-2	CASSYSTGFGELFF	TGTGCCAGCAGTTACTCGACGGGGTTCGGGGAGCTGTTTTTT
few	TRBV10-3	-	TRBJ1-1	CAAGRGTEAFF	TGTGCCGCGGGTCGTGGCACTGAAGCTTTCTTT
-	TRBV7-8	TRBD1	TRBJ1-3	CASSLGQGDSGNTIYF	TGTGCCAGCAGCCTGGGACAGGGGGACTCTGGAAACACCATATATTTT